What follows are 3 T cell receptor beta chains derived from one specimen sequenced in a study of technical replicates of blood from a handful of donors. Produced via immunoSEQ multiplex PCR; TCRdb's table is partial and in-frame only. The sample includes 65,000 to 80,000 clones, under 99% of them seen just once. The sequenced sample consisted of T cells isolated from PBMCs. Receptors were obtained from a human donor in good health.

The gene calls are TRBV2 and TRBJ2-1, with 9 bases matching TRBD1. Germline loops: CDR1 SNHLY, CDR2 FYNNEI. Trimming removed 7 bases from V and 15 bases from J; junction bases left unmatched: 10. The length of the CDR3 is 12 residues. For the CDR3, the DNA is TGTGCCAGCATGCTTCTCGGACAGGGGACGTTCTTC. This codes for CASMLLGQGTFF. Filled out from reference TRBV2 and TRBJ2-1, the complete variable domain reads EPEVTQTPSHQVTQMGQEVILRCVPISNHLYFYWYRQILGQKVEFLVSFYNNEISEKSEIFDDQFSVERPDGSNFTLKIRSTKLEDSAMYFCASMLLGQGTFFGPGTRLTVL.

The chain has TRBV5-4 and TRBJ2-1; D perhaps matches TRBD2 (5 bases). The germline V and J ends were trimmed by 3 bases and 1 base, with 23 bases remaining between them. Germline CDR1 reads SGHNT; CDR2 reads YYREEE (reference sequence). There are 19 residues in the CDR3. The CDR3 spells CASSWPNSGLAFSYNEQFF. In DNA, the CDR3 is TGTGCCAGCAGCTGGCCCAACTCAGGTCTAGCTTTTTCCTACAATGAGCAGTTCTTC.

CDR3 residues: CASSFNLDYQETQYF. The CDR3 nucleotides are TGTGCCAGCAGTTTTAATTTGGACTACCAAGAGACCCAGTACTTC. The chain recombines TRBV28 with TRBJ2-5, with D perhaps matching TRBD2 (5 bases). Germline V gene lookup returns CDR1 MDHEN and CDR2 SYDVKM. The CDR3 totals 15 residues. Trimming cost V 3 bases and J 0 bases, with 11 bases left between them.